These 5 T cell receptor beta chains share one sample of origin, sequenced in a study of T-cell memory formation after mild COVID-19. TCRdb fed the 5' RACE reads into MiXCR, producing one record per CDR3 protein. The table has approximately 300,000 distinct CDR3 sequences, more than 15% seen once. Sequencing used PBMCs or a T cell subset sorted from them (not recorded which). These receptor sequences come from a man between 18 and 29 years old who had mild COVID-19 (a few samples of this study predate the infection). Cell type and time point are not known.

The chain employs TRBV6-5 and TRBJ1-1; D is unresolved. The germline CDR1 and CDR2 sequences are MNHEY and SVGAGI. The CDR3 length is 18 residues. The germline V and J ends were trimmed by 0 bases and 0 bases, with 17 bases remaining between them. The CDR3 sequence is CASSYSIPGSSLNTEAFF. The DNA for the CDR3 is TGTGCCAGCAGTTACTCGATACCGGGGAGTTCTTTGAACACTGAAGCTTTCTTT.

This clonotype has more than one count but fewer than ten. CDR3 in amino acids: CAISGTSGVNTDTQYF. In DNA form, the CDR3 reads TGTGCCATCAGCGGGACTAGCGGGGTTAACACAGATACGCAGTATTTT. The V gene is TRBV10-3, the J gene TRBJ2-3; 13 nucleotides align to TRBD2. The CDR3 is 16 amino acids. V shed 6 bases and J 2 bases; nucleotides not matched to a gene: 5. Germline CDR1 ENHRY, CDR2 SYGVKD.

This clonotype showed up just a few times. This rearrangement joins TRBV30 to TRBJ2-4, with 8 bases aligning to TRBD1. Germline CDR1 is GTSNPN and CDR2 is SVGIG (reference sequence). This CDR3 is built from 11 residues. V shed 1 base, J shed 15 bases, and the junction held 5 bases outside the gene matches. The CDR3, as DNA: TGTGCCTGGAGTGCGACAGGGGAGACGTACTTC. Translated: CAWSATGETYF. Full variable domain (missing parts from reference TRBV30 and TRBJ2-4): SQTIHQWPATLVQPVGSPLSLECTVEGTSNPNLYWYRQAAGRGLQLLFYSVGIGQISSEVPQNLSASRPQDRQFILSSKKLLLSDSGFYLCAWSATGETYFGAGTRLSVL.

The table lists this clonotype with a few counts. This rearrangement joins TRBV6-5 to TRBJ2-7; D is unresolved. Trimming shortened V by 2 bases and J by 2 bases, and 10 bases separated the two germline ends. The germline V gene encodes CDR1 MNHEY and CDR2 SVGAGI. This CDR3 has 14 residues. The CDR3 DNA follows: TGTGCCAGCAGTTACGGGCCTGACGCCTACGAGCAGTACTTC. Its protein product is CASSYGPDAYEQYF.

CDR3 DNA: TGTGCCAGCAGCTTGGCCTTGACTAGCGGTGGCCACAATGAGCAGTTCTTC. Translated: CASSLALTSGGHNEQFF. This rearrangement joins TRBV5-4 to TRBJ2-1; 9 bases fit TRBD2. Germline CDR1 SGHNT, CDR2 YYREEE (reference sequence). This CDR3 comprises 17 residues. V was clipped by 0 bases and J by 5 bases; unmatched bases: 9.